This T cell receptor (beta chain) comes out of a study of blood T cell repertoires in COVID-19. Study-wide context: Acute and convalescent COVID-19 specimens originated in the United States, Italy and Spain. Sources were T cells, B-cell-depleted T cells, or PBMCs; the material itself was cDNA or gDNA.

Original analysis: Scientists estimated how many nucleated cells there were by amplifying reference gene primers. Here immunoSEQ multiplex PCR was the method, and the copy in TCRdb shows in-frame clones only, minus some. V and J calls plus clone size are reproduced from that table; the DNA served to infer D and trimming. Here the sample spans some 230,000 clones, approximately 85% being singletons. Germline trimming cut 5 bases from V and 7 bases from J; bases unmatched to any gene: 15. Germline CDR1 and CDR2: SGHVS and FQNEAQ. The CDR3 runs 17 residues. This receptor was identified in a man over 45 who had recovered from COVID-19. Specimen: peripheral blood. The chain couples TRBV7-8 to TRBJ2-2; 8 nucleotides line up with TRBD2. The CDR3 sequence is CASSVDARGGSSGELFF. CDR3 bases: TGTGCCAGCAGCGTAGATGCCCGGGGGGGCTCGAGCGGGGAGCTGTTTTTT.